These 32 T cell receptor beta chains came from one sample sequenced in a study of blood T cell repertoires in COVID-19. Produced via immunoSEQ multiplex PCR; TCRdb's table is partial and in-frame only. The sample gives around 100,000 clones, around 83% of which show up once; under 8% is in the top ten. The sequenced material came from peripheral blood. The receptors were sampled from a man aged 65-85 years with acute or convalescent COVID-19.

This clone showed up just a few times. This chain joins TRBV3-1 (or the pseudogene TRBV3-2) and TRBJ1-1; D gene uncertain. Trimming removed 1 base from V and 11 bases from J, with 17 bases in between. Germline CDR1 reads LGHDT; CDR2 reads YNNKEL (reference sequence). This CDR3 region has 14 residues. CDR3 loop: CASSQGGMGPSAFF. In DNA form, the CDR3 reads TGTGCCAGCAGCCAAGGAGGGATGGGCCCCTCGGCTTTCTTT.

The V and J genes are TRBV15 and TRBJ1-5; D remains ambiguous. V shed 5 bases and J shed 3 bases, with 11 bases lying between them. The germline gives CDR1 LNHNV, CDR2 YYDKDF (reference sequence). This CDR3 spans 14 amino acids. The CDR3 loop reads CATSAPGYNQPQHF. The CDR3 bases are TGTGCCACCAGCGCTCCAGGTTACAATCAGCCCCAGCATTTT. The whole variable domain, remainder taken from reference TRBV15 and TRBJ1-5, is DAMVIQNPRYQVTQFGKPVTLSCSQTLNHNVMYWYQQKSSQAPKLLFHYYDKDFNNEADTPDNFQSRRPNTSFCFLDIRSPGLGDTAMYLCATSAPGYNQPQHFGDGTRLSIL.

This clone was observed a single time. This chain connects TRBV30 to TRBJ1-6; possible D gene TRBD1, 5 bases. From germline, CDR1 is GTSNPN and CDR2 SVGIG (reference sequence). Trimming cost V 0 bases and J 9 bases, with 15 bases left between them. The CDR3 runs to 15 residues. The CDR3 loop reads CAWSVNRLSGSPLHF. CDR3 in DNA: TGTGCCTGGAGTGTAAACAGGCTTAGTGGTTCACCCCTCCACTTT. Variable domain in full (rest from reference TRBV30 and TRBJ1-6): SQTIHQWPATLVQPVGSPLSLECTVEGTSNPNLYWYRQAAGRGLQLLFYSVGIGQISSEVPQNLSASRPQDRQFILSSKKLLLSDSGFYLCAWSVNRLSGSPLHFGNGTRLTVT.

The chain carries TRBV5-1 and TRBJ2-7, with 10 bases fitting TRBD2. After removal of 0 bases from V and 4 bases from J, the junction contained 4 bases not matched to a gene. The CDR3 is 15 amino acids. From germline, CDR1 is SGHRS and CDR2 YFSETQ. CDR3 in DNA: TGCGCCAGCAGCTTGGGGGCTAGCGGGGGATACGAGCAGTACTTC. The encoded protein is CASSLGASGGYEQYF.

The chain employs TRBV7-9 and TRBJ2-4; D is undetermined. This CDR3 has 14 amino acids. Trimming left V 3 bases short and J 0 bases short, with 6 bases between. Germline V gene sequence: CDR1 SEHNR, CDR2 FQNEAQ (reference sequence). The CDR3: CASSFGGAKNIQYF. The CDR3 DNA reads TGTGCCAGCAGCTTCGGCGGAGCCAAAAACATTCAGTACTTC.

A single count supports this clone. The CDR3 spells CASTSAGGRSTDTQYF. In DNA form, the CDR3 reads TGTGCCAGCACCTCCGCCGGCGGTCGAAGCACAGATACGCAGTATTTT. The chain has TRBV9 and TRBJ2-3; D ambiguous. V was trimmed by 6 bases and J by 0 bases, leaving 17 bases between them. Looked up from germline, CDR1 is SGDLS and CDR2 is YYNGEE. The CDR3 runs 16 residues.

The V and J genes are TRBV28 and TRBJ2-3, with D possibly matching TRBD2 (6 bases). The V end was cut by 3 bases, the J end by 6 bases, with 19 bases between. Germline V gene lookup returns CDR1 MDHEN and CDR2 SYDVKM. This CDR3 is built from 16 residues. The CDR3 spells CASSFRGGVGGDTQYF. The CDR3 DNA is TGTGCCAGCAGTTTTAGGGGCGGGGTAGGAGGCGATACGCAGTATTTT.

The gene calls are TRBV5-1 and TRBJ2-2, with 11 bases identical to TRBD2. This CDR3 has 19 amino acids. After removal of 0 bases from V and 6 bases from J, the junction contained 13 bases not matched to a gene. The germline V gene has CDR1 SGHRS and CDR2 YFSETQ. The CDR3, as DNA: TGCGCCAGCAGCTTGGAAAGATTCGGGCTAGCGGGAGGTTCCGGGGAGCTGTTTTTT. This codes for CASSLERFGLAGGSGELFF. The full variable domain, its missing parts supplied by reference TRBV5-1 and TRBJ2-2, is KAGVTQTPRYLIKTRGQQVTLSCSPISGHRSVSWYQQTPGQGLQFLFEYFSETQRNKGNFPGRFSGRQFSNSRSEMNVSTLELGDSALYLCASSLERFGLAGGSGELFFGEGSRLTVL.

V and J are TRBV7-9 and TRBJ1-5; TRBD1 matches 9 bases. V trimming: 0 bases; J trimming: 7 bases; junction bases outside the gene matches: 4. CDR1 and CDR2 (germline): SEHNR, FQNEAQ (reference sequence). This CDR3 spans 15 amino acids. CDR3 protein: CASSLATGGGQPQHF. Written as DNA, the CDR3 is TGTGCCAGCAGCTTAGCGACAGGGGGTGGACAGCCCCAGCATTTT. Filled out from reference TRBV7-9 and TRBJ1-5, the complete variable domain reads DTGVSQNPRHKITKRGQNVTFRCDPISEHNRLYWYRQTLGQGPEFLTYFQNEAQLEKSRLLSDRFSAERPKGSFSTLEIQRTEQGDSAMYLCASSLATGGGQPQHFGDGTRLSIL.

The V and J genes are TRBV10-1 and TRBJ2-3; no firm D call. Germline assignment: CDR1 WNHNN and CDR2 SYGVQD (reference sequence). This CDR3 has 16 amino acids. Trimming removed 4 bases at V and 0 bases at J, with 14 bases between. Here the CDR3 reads CASSGSLRYSTDTQYF. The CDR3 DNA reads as TGCGCCAGCAGTGGGTCGTTACGCTATAGCACAGATACGCAGTATTTT.

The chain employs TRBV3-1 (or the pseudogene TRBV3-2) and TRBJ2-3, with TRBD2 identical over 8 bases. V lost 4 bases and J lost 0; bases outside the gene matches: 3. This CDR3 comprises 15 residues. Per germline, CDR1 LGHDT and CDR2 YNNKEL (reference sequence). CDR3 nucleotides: TGTGCCAGCAGCCCCGGGGGGGGGAGCACAGATACGCAGTATTTT. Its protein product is CASSPGGGSTDTQYF.

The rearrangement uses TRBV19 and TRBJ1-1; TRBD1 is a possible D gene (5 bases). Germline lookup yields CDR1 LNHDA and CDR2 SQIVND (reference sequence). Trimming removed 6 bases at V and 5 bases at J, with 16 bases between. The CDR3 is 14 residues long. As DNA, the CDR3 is TGTGCCAGTAGCCCAGATAGGGGAAGAACTGAAGCTTTCTTT. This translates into CASSPDRGRTEAFF.

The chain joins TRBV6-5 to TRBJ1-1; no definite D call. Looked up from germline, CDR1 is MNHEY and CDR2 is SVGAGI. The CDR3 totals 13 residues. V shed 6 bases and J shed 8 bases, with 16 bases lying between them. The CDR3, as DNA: TGTGCCAGCAGCCTCAGATCCCGGGAGGAAGCTTTCTTT. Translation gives CASSLRSREEAFF.

The CDR3 nucleotides are TGTGCCAGCAGCGCCGGGACTAGCGGGGGGATTTACGAGCAGTACTTC. It is translated as CASSAGTSGGIYEQYF. The V call is TRBV3-1 (or the pseudogene TRBV3-2), the J call TRBJ2-7, with 15 positions matching TRBD2. Germline assignment: CDR1 LGHDT and CDR2 YNNKEL (reference sequence). The CDR3 spans 16 residues. With V trimmed by 5 bases and J by 4 bases, 6 bases remained unmatched.

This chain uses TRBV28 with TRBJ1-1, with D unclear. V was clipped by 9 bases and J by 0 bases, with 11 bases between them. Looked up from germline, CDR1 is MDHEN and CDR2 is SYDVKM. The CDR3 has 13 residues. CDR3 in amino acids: CASGGYMNTEAFF. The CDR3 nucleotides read TGTGCCAGTGGCGGTTATATGAACACTGAAGCTTTCTTT.

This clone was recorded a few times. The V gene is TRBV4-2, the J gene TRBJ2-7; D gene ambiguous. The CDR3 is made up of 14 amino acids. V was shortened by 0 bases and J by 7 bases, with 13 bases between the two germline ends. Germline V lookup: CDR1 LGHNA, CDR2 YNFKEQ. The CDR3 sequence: CASSQESPAGEQYF. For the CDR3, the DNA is TGTGCCAGCAGCCAAGAATCCCCCGCCGGGGAGCAGTACTTC.

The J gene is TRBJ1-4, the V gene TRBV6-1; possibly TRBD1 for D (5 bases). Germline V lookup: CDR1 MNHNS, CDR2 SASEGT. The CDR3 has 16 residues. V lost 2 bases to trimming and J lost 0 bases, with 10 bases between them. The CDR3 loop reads CASSEMAGTTNEKLFF. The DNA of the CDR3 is TGTGCCAGCAGTGAAATGGCAGGGACAACTAATGAAAAACTGTTTTTT.

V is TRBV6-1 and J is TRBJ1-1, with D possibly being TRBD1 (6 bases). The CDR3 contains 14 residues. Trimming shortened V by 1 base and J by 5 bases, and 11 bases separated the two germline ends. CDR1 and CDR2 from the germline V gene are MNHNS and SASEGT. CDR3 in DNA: TGTGCCAGCAGTGAAGGAGGGACAAGGACTGAAGCTTTCTTT. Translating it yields CASSEGGTRTEAFF.

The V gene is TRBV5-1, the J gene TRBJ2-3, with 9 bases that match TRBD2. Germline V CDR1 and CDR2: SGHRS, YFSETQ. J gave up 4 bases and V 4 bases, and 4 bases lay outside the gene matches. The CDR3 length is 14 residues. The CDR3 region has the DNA TGCGCCAGCAGCGCGGGGGGGAGCTCAGATACGCAGTATTTT. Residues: CASSAGGSSDTQYF.

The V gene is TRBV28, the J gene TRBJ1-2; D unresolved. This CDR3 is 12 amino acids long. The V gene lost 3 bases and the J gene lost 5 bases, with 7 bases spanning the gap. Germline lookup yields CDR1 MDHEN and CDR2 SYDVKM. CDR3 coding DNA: TGTGCCAGCAGTTTTAATCAGTATGGCTACACCTTC. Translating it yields CASSFNQYGYTF.

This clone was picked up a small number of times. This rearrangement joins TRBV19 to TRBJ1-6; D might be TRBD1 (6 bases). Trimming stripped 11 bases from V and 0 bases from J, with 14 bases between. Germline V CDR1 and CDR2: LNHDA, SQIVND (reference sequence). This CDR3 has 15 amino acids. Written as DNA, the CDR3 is TGTGCCTCAAGCAGGGGAGACTCCTATAATTCACCCCTCCACTTT. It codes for CASSRGDSYNSPLHF.

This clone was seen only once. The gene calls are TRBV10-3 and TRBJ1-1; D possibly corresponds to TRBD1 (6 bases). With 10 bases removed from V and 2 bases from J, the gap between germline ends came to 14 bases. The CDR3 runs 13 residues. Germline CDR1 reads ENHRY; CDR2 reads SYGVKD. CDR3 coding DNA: TGTGCCACCTATGGACAGTTTAACACTGAAGCTTTCTTT. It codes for CATYGQFNTEAFF.

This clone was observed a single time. The CDR3 loop is CASSQVSGTEQFF. CDR3 DNA sequence: TGTGCCAGCAGCCAAGTTTCAGGGACAGAGCAGTTCTTC. This chain joins TRBV3-1 (or the pseudogene TRBV3-2) and TRBJ2-1, with D possibly TRBD1 on 6 matching bases. V was clipped by 1 base and J by 10 bases, with 11 bases between them. CDR3 length equals 13 residues. Germline loops: CDR1 LGHDT, CDR2 YNNKEL (reference sequence).

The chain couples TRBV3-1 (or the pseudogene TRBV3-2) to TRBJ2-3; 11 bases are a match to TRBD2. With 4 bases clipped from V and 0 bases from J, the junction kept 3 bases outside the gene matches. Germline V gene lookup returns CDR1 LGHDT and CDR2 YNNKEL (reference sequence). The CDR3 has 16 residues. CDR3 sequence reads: CASSRRLAGSTDTQYF. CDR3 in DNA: TGTGCCAGCAGCCGCCGACTAGCGGGGAGCACAGATACGCAGTATTTT.

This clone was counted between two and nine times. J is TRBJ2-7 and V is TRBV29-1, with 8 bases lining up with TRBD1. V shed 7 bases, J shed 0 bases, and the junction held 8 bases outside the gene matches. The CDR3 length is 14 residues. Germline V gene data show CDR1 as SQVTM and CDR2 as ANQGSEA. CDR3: CSASGGSSSYEQYF. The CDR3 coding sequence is TGCAGCGCCTCAGGGGGCTCCAGCTCCTACGAGCAGTACTTC.

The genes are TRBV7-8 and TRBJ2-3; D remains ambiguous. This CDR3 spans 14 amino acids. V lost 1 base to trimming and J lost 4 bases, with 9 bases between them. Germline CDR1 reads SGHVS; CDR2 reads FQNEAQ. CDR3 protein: CASSLGSVSDTQYF. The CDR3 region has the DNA TGTGCCAGCAGCTTAGGGTCAGTTTCAGATACGCAGTATTTT. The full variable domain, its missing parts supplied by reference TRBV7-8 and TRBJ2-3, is GAGVSQSPRYKVAKRGQDVALRCDPISGHVSLFWYQQALGQGPEFLTYFQNEAQLDKSGLPSDRFFAERPEGSVSTLKIQRTQQEDSAVYLCASSLGSVSDTQYFGPGTRLTVL.

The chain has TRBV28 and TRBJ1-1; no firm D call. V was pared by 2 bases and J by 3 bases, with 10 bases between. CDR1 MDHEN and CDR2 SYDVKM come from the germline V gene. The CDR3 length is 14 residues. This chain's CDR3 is CASSLLRLDTEAFF. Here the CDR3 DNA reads TGTGCCAGCAGTTTACTACGCTTGGACACTGAAGCTTTCTTT.

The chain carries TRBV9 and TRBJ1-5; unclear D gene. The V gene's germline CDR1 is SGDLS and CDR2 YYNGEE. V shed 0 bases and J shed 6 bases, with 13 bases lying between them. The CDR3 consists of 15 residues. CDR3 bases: TGTGCCAGCAGCGTAGATCCGGCGGAGGGTCAGCCCCAGCATTTT. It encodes CASSVDPAEGQPQHF. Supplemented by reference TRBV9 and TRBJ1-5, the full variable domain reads DSGVTQTPKHLITATGQRVTLRCSPRSGDLSVYWYQQSLDQGLQFLIQYYNGEERAKGNILERFSAQQFPDLHSELNLSSLELGDSALYFCASSVDPAEGQPQHFGDGTRLSIL.

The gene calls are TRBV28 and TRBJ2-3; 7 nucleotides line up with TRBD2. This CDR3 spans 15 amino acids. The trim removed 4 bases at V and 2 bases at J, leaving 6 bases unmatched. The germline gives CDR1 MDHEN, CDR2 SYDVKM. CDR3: CASSSWTSNTDTQYF. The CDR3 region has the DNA TGTGCCAGCAGTTCCTGGACTAGTAACACAGATACGCAGTATTTT.

The CDR3 DNA reads as TGCGCCAGCAGCTTGCATCTCACAGGGCCTGACACTGAAGCTTTCTTT. Amino acid sequence: CASSLHLTGPDTEAFF. The chain is built from TRBV5-1 and TRBJ1-1, with D maybe TRBD1 (6 bases). Trimming took off 1 base at V and 3 bases at J, with 16 bases between the two ends. There are 16 residues in the CDR3. Germline assignment: CDR1 SGHRS and CDR2 YFSETQ.

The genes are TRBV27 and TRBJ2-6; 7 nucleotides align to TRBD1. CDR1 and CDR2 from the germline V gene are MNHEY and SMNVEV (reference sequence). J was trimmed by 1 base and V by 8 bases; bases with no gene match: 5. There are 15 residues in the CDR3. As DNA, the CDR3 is TGTGCCAGCGGACAGGATCAATCTGGGGCCAACGTCCTGACTTTC. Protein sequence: CASGQDQSGANVLTF.

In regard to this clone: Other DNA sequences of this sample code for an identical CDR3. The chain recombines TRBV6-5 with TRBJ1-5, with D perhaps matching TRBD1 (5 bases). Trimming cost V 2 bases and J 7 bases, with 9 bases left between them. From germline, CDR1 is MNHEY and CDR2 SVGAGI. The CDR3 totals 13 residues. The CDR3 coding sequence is TGTGCCAGCAGTTACAGGGGAGGACAGCCCCAGCATTTT. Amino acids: CASSYRGGQPQHF.